Given below is one TCR beta chain in context. Its antigen is not known. This entry belongs to a study of T-cell memory formation after mild COVID-19. Study summary: Largely, the TCR clusters proved donor specific.

The length of the CDR3 is 16 residues. The ends were cut back, 3 bases at V and 4 bases at J, with 18 bases in the middle. Germline V CDR1 and CDR2: SGHDN, FVKESK. TCRdb reprocessed the 5' RACE reads with MiXCR, giving one entry per CDR3 protein. Of over 350,000 distinct CDR3 sequences in the sample, about 15% were seen once. Findings and caveats of the study: There was a balanced CD4/CD8 profile in clones contracting day 15 to 85, and later expanders leaned CD4+. Second-wave clones peaking on day 37 lacked confirmed SARS-CoV-2 specificity. Clones which contracted sat mainly in CM and EM if CD4+, and in EMRA if CD8+.

This clonotype originated in a man younger than 35 who had mild COVID-19 (a few samples of this study predate the infection). Cell type and time point are not known. The chain has TRBV14 and TRBJ2-5; D is undetermined. Input material: PBMCs or a T cell subset sorted from them (not recorded which). CDR3 coding DNA: TGTGCCAGCAGCCAGGTCATTTTTGGGCTCACAGAGACCCAGTACTTC. Amino acids: CASSQVIFGLTETQYF.